Listed here are 21 T cell receptor beta chains from one sample, sequenced in a study of breast tumors, draining lymph nodes, adjacent tissues. TCRdb independently ran MiXCR on the multiplex PCR reads; one entry per CDR3 protein. The sample has about 230,000 distinct CDR3 sequences; approximately 29% are singletons. Axillary draining lymph nodes of breast cancer patients supplied the node samples. Sequenced: axillary lymph node tissue. The receptors originated from a female donor with breast cancer. Some clones in this sample may be carry-over from other donors' samples.

Of note for this clonotype: The germline gene is not matched at one end of the junction; a read error may be the cause. The rearrangement uses TRBV5-6 and TRBJ2-7, with D unclear. The CDR3 has 11 amino acids. Germline CDR1 SGHDT, CDR2 YYEEEE. CDR3 nucleotide sequence: TGTGCCAGCAGCCTCCCGTACGCGCAGTACTTC. Protein: CASSLPYAQYF.

The chain has TRBV20-1 and TRBJ2-5; 7 nucleotides match TRBD2. Germline CDR1 DFQATT, CDR2 SNEGSKA (reference sequence). The CDR3 runs 13 residues. After removal of 6 bases from V and 5 bases from J, the junction contained 9 bases not matched to a gene. CDR3: CSARLAAHETQYF. CDR3 nucleotide sequence: TGCAGTGCGAGACTAGCTGCCCATGAGACCCAGTACTTC.

V usage is TRBV6-2 or TRBV6-3 and J usage is TRBJ2-1; perhaps D is TRBD1 or TRBD2 (5 bases each). Germline CDR1 and CDR2: MNHEY and SVGEGT. This CDR3 region has 14 residues. V was pared by 0 bases and J by 13 bases, with 16 bases between. CDR3 nucleotides: TGTGCCAGCAGTTACTCGAGGGACCCCCTGACCCAGTTCTTC. Translation: CASSYSRDPLTQFF.

This clonotype was detected only once. The rearrangement joins TRBV4-1 to TRBJ2-5, with 7 bases identical to TRBD2. CDR1 and CDR2 from the germline V gene are MGHRA and YSYEKL. Trimming cost V 1 base and J 4 bases; bases outside gene matches: 9. This CDR3 spans 16 amino acids. The DNA of the CDR3 is TGCGCCAGCAGCCAAGGTTTGGGGGTAGCGGGAGAGACCCAGTACTTC. The encoded protein is CASSQGLGVAGETQYF.

This clonotype has ten or more counts. V is TRBV3-1 and J is TRBJ2-7; no clear D gene. The germline gives CDR1 LGHDT, CDR2 YNNKEL (reference sequence). Trimming left V 1 base short and J 3 bases short, with 7 bases between. CDR3 length: 13 residues. The CDR3 DNA is TGTGCCAGCAGCCAAGCGAAGAACTACGAGCAGTACTTC. This gives the protein CASSQAKNYEQYF.

The V and J genes are TRBV15 and TRBJ1-5; weak D call: TRBD1 (5 bases). There are 14 residues in the CDR3. CDR1 and CDR2 (germline): LNHNV, YYDKDF (reference sequence). Trimming pared 4 bases from V and 4 bases from J, leaving 11 bases between. The CDR3 here is CATSNWDGNQPQHF. The DNA of the CDR3 is TGTGCCACCAGCAACTGGGACGGAAATCAGCCCCAGCATTTT.

The chain couples TRBV3-1 to TRBJ2-6, with D perhaps given as TRBD1 or TRBD2 (5 bases each). CDR3 length equals 15 residues. Germline V gene sequence: CDR1 LGHDT, CDR2 YNNKEL (reference sequence). Trimming pared 3 bases from V and 2 bases from J, leaving 8 bases between. The chain's CDR3 is CASSHRGAGANVLTF. CDR3 nucleotide sequence: TGTGCCAGCAGCCACAGAGGGGCTGGGGCCAACGTCCTGACTTTC.

Only a few counts were recorded for this clonotype. The J gene is TRBJ1-1, the V gene TRBV5-8; 7 bases agree with TRBD1. Trimming took 0 bases from V and 4 from J; bases not matched to a gene: 3. The CDR3 loop spans 14 amino acids. From germline, CDR1 is SGHTS and CDR2 YDEGEE. CDR3 DNA: TGTGCCAGCAGCTTGGTAGAGGGGGCCACTGAAGCTTTCTTT. Encoded protein: CASSLVEGATEAFF.

This clonotype was seen only once. The chain has TRBV3-1 and TRBJ2-7; D gene ambiguous. The V gene's germline CDR1 is LGHDT and CDR2 YNNKEL (reference sequence). This CDR3 is 13 amino acids long. V was shortened by 1 base and J by 1 base, with 5 bases between the two germline ends. This CDR3 reads CASSQVASYEQYF. Here the CDR3 DNA reads TGTGCCAGCAGCCAAGTCGCATCCTACGAGCAGTACTTC.

J is TRBJ1-4 and V is TRBV11-3; no clear D gene. Germline V gene lookup returns CDR1 SGHNT and CDR2 YENEEA. CDR3 length equals 16 residues. The ends were cut back, 1 base at V and 8 bases at J, with 17 bases in the middle. CDR3 sequence: CASSLGAGRAREKLFF. The CDR3 DNA follows: TGTGCCAGCAGCTTAGGAGCCGGGAGGGCCCGCGAAAAACTGTTTTTT.

V usage is TRBV6-2 or TRBV6-3 and J usage is TRBJ2-3; 9 positions match TRBD1. With V trimmed by 6 bases and J by 3 bases, 7 bases remained unmatched. Germline CDR1 is MNHEY and CDR2 is SVGEGT. The CDR3 spans 15 residues. CDR3 nucleotide sequence: TGTGCCAGCAGAGGAGACAGGGGGAGGACAGATACGCAGTATTTT. This encodes CASRGDRGRTDTQYF.

This clonotype was observed a few times. A much larger clone lies a single base off, so this may be a read error. The chain is built from TRBV6-5 and TRBJ1-3, with D unresolved. Germline V CDR1 and CDR2: MNHEY, SVGAGI. The CDR3 is 15 amino acids. Deletions cut 7 bases from V and 0 bases from J, with 13 bases between. The CDR3 sequence is CASIRRSSSGNTIYF. DNA for the CDR3: TGTGCCAGCATTCGACGGTCGAGCTCTGGAAACACCATATATTTT.

This clonotype was seen once. The V and J genes are TRBV11-2 and TRBJ2-3; TRBD1 matches 10 bases. Germline trimming cut 1 base from V and 1 base from J; bases unmatched to any gene: 5. Germline CDR1 reads SGHAT; CDR2 reads FQNNGV. The CDR3 spans 17 residues. The CDR3 coding sequence is TGTGCCAGCAGCTTAGTTTCCGGGACAGGGGGCACAGATACGCAGTATTTT. The encoded protein is CASSLVSGTGGTDTQYF.

This clonotype was observed at least ten times. The V gene is TRBV6-1, the J gene TRBJ1-5, with TRBD1 matching over 7 bases. Germline lookup yields CDR1 MNHNS and CDR2 SASEGT. V was pared by 2 bases and J by 1 base, with 5 bases of the junction left unmatched. The CDR3 spans 16 residues. The chain's CDR3 is CASSELWTGSNQPQHF. The CDR3 nucleotides are TGTGCCAGCAGTGAACTGTGGACAGGCAGCAATCAGCCCCAGCATTTT.

Turning to this clonotype: Relative to the germline gene, one junction end is altered; a read error may explain this. This chain uses TRBV7-2 with TRBJ1-2; 11 nucleotides agree with TRBD1. Germline-derived CDR1 and CDR2 are SGHTA and FQGNSA. The CDR3 length is 14 residues. DNA for the CDR3: TGTGTCAGCAGCTTAGGACAGGGGGCAAGAGGCTACACCTTT. Residues: CVSSLGQGARGYTF.

Turning to this clonotype: A much larger clone differs from this one at a single base, so this may be a read error. The rearrangement uses TRBV20-1 and TRBJ2-2; D is unclear. Germline CDR1 is DFQATT and CDR2 is SNEGSKA (reference sequence). Trimming left V 0 bases short and J 4 bases short, with 15 bases between. The CDR3 covers 16 residues. The CDR3 sequence is CSARDPRTKITGELFF. The CDR3, as DNA: TGCAGTGCTAGAGATCCGAGGACGAAGATCACCGGGGAGCTGTTTTTT.

This clonotype was counted ten times or more. The V and J genes are TRBV20-1 and TRBJ2-7; 8 bases match TRBD2. Germline CDR1 reads DFQATT; CDR2 reads SNEGSKA (reference sequence). The CDR3 runs 19 residues. V lost 6 bases and J lost 2; bases outside the gene matches: 24. The CDR3 reads CSANDRGTRLPTYPYEQYF. The CDR3 DNA is TGCAGTGCAAACGACCGAGGGACTAGATTACCAACGTATCCCTACGAGCAGTACTTC.

Worth noting for this clonotype: A much more abundant neighbour one base away suggests this may be a read error. The rearrangement uses TRBV3-1 and TRBJ2-3; no reliable D call. The CDR3 totals 16 residues. V lost 8 bases to trimming and J lost 3 bases, with 21 bases between them. Per the germline V gene, CDR1 is LGHDT and CDR2 is YNNKEL (reference sequence). Here the CDR3 DNA reads TGTGCCAGCGGCCCCGAGGCAGTGGGTATTACAGATACGCAGTATTTT. Residues: CASGPEAVGITDTQYF.

For this clonotype: A read error may be the cause here, since a much bigger clone is one base away. J is TRBJ2-1 and V is TRBV7-8; 8 bases are shared with TRBD2. Trimming took 6 bases from V and 11 from J; bases not matched to a gene: 21. The CDR3 contains 17 residues. Germline V gene data show CDR1 as SGHVS and CDR2 as FQNEAQ. CDR3 coding DNA: TGTGCCAGCAGTCCCCCGCGTGGGGTAGCGGGAAGTGGTCAGCAGTTCTTC. It translates to CASSPPRGVAGSGQQFF.

This clonotype has ten or more counts. CDR3 loop: CAISEREDEQFF. For the CDR3, the DNA is TGTGCCATCAGTGAAAGGGAAGATGAGCAGTTCTTC. The chain employs TRBV10-3 and TRBJ2-1; no reliable D call. V was trimmed by 3 bases and J by 8 bases, leaving 8 bases between them. CDR3 length: 12 amino acids. Germline values: CDR1 ENHRY, CDR2 SYGVKD.

This clonotype was counted ten times or more. The rearrangement uses TRBV29-1 and TRBJ2-7; 7 bases map to TRBD1. V lost 4 bases and J lost 3; bases outside the gene matches: 3. The CDR3 extends over 12 amino acids. Germline assignment: CDR1 SQVTM and CDR2 ANQGSEA. The CDR3 sequence is CSVGDSRYEQYF. DNA for the CDR3: TGCAGCGTTGGGGACAGCCGCTACGAGCAGTACTTC.